Listed below are T cell receptor beta chains from one sample, sequenced in a study of TIL therapy for anti-PD-1-resistant metastatic lung cancer. The method was immunoSEQ multiplex PCR; TCRdb's version includes in-frame clones alone and lacks a portion of them. This sample carries tens of thousands of clones, 73% of them seen once, and the ten largest clones take 1.5% to 2%. This sample comprised blood, obtained at baseline. Every receptor here comes from a person aged 25 to 80 with non-small cell lung cancer. Both conserved end residues are part of each CDR3. A D gene is named only where the DNA matches it firmly. The listing skips clone size in some rows; elsewhere it reads once, few, many or a size class.

J gene: TRBJ1-6
D gene: NA
clone size: NA
V gene: TRBV5-1
CDR3 DNA: TGCGCCACCGCTGCGGGTCTAGATTCACCCCTCCACTTT
CDR3 protein: CATAAGLDSPLHF

J gene: TRBJ2-3
D gene: TRBD2
clone size: NA
V gene: TRBV4-1
CDR3 DNA: TGCGCCAGCAGCCATGGACTAGCGGGCTTGATCACAGATACGCAGTATTTT
CDR3 protein: CASSHGLAGLITDTQYF

J gene: TRBJ2-3
D gene: NA
clone size: NA
V gene: TRBV19
CDR3 DNA: TGTGCCAGTAGGAACACAGATACGCAGTATTTT
CDR3 protein: CASRNTDTQYF

J gene: TRBJ2-3
D gene: TRBD2
clone size: NA
V gene: TRBV9
CDR3 DNA: TGTGCCAGCAGCTCGACTAGCGGGGGGCGAGGTGGGACAGATACGCAGTATTTT
CDR3 protein: CASSSTSGGRGGTDTQYF

J gene: TRBJ2-1
D gene: TRBD2
clone size: NA
V gene: TRBV29-1
CDR3 DNA: TGCAGCGCCCGACTAGCGGGGGACTTAAGCTCCTACAATGAGCAGTTCTTC
CDR3 protein: CSARLAGDLSSYNEQFF

J gene: TRBJ2-1
D gene: TRBD2
clone size: few
V gene: TRBV2
CDR3 DNA: TGTGCCAGCAGGGGAGTGTCGGGGGGAAGGTTCGATGAGCAGTTCTTC
CDR3 protein: CASRGVSGGRFDEQFF

J gene: TRBJ2-2
D gene: NA
clone size: NA
V gene: TRBV5-1
CDR3 DNA: TGCGCCAGCAGCTTGGAACAGGGTACCTCGGAGCTGTTTTTT
CDR3 protein: CASSLEQGTSELFF

J gene: TRBJ1-1
D gene: NA
clone size: NA
V gene: TRBV20-1
CDR3 DNA: TGCAGTGCTAGCCAGCTGGGAGCTTTCTTT
CDR3 protein: CSASQLGAFF

J gene: TRBJ1-1
D gene: NA
clone size: NA
V gene: TRBV7-2
CDR3 DNA: TGTGCCAGCAGTCAAGACCCGATGAACACTGAAGCTTTCTTT
CDR3 protein: CASSQDPMNTEAFF

J gene: TRBJ1-5
D gene: NA
clone size: NA
V gene: TRBV28
CDR3 DNA: TGTGCCAGCAGTTTCACACGCAGGGGCGTGAGCAATCAGCCCCAGCATTTT
CDR3 protein: CASSFTRRGVSNQPQHF

J gene: TRBJ2-7
D gene: NA
clone size: once
V gene: TRBV5-1
CDR3 DNA: TGCGCCAGCAGCTTGGGACAGGATGTCTACGAGCAGTACTTC
CDR3 protein: CASSLGQDVYEQYF

J gene: TRBJ1-5
D gene: NA
clone size: NA
V gene: TRBV28
CDR3 DNA: TGTGCCAGCACTCGGACCGGGGGCAGTGGCAATCAGCCCCAGCATTTT
CDR3 protein: CASTRTGGSGNQPQHF

J gene: TRBJ1-3
D gene: NA
clone size: NA
V gene: TRBV30
CDR3 DNA: TGTGCCTGGAATATGGCAGCTGGAAACACCATATATTTT
CDR3 protein: CAWNMAAGNTIYF

J gene: TRBJ2-7
D gene: NA
clone size: NA
V gene: TRBV29-1
CDR3 DNA: TGCAGCGTCACGGACAGCGGTGAGCAGTACTTC
CDR3 protein: CSVTDSGEQYF

J gene: TRBJ1-1
D gene: TRBD1
clone size: NA
V gene: TRBV25-1
CDR3 DNA: TGTGCCAGCAGTAGACAGGGTAGGACTGAAGCTTTCTTT
CDR3 protein: CASSRQGRTEAFF

J gene: TRBJ1-6
D gene: TRBD1
clone size: NA
V gene: TRBV28
CDR3 DNA: TGTGCCAGCAAAAACAGGGGGCGTGAATCACCCCTCCACTTT
CDR3 protein: CASKNRGRESPLHF

J gene: TRBJ2-2
D gene: NA
clone size: NA
V gene: TRBV5-1
CDR3 DNA: TGCGTCAGCAGCCCCCAGGGGACTTCGAACACCGGGGAGCTGTTTTTT
CDR3 protein: CVSSPQGTSNTGELFF

J gene: TRBJ1-2
D gene: TRBD1
clone size: few
V gene: TRBV6-6
CDR3 DNA: TGTGCCAGCACCCCGGACAGGGACTATGGCTACACCTTC
CDR3 protein: CASTPDRDYGYTF

J gene: TRBJ1-5
D gene: NA
clone size: few
V gene: TRBV28
CDR3 DNA: TGTGCCAGCAGCGGAGACAGTGTGATACAGCCCCAGCATTTT
CDR3 protein: CASSGDSVIQPQHF

J gene: TRBJ2-2
D gene: TRBD1
clone size: NA
V gene: TRBV27
CDR3 DNA: TGTGCCAGCAGGGGACAGCCAAACACCGGGGAGCTGTTTTTT
CDR3 protein: CASRGQPNTGELFF

J gene: TRBJ2-7
D gene: NA
clone size: once
V gene: TRBV5-4
CDR3 DNA: TGTGCCAGCAGCTTGGACCAGGCCAGGGCCTACGAGCAGTACTTC
CDR3 protein: CASSLDQARAYEQYF

J gene: TRBJ1-1
D gene: TRBD1
clone size: NA
V gene: TRBV7-9
CDR3 DNA: TGTGCCAGCAGCTTTACAGGGGGCGGGTCTGAAGCTTTCTTT
CDR3 protein: CASSFTGGGSEAFF

J gene: TRBJ1-2
D gene: NA
clone size: NA
V gene: TRBV10-1
CDR3 DNA: TGCGCCAGCAGCAAACAGGGTAAGCATGGCTACACCTTC
CDR3 protein: CASSKQGKHGYTF

J gene: TRBJ2-2
D gene: NA
clone size: NA
V gene: TRBV5-1
CDR3 DNA: TGCGCCAGCAGCCCTGACTCGTCGACCGGGGAGCTGTTTTTT
CDR3 protein: CASSPDSSTGELFF

J gene: TRBJ1-4
D gene: NA
clone size: NA
V gene: TRBV27
CDR3 DNA: TGTGCCAGCAGTTCATGGGGAGGTGTTAGGGAAAAACTGTTTTTT
CDR3 protein: CASSSWGGVREKLFF

J gene: TRBJ2-3
D gene: TRBD2
clone size: NA
V gene: TRBV4-3
CDR3 DNA: TGCGCCAGCAGCCCTAGCGGGAACGCAGATACGCAGTATTTT
CDR3 protein: CASSPSGNADTQYF

J gene: TRBJ1-2
D gene: TRBD1
clone size: NA
V gene: TRBV29-1
CDR3 DNA: TGCAGCGTTGCGGGACAGTACTATGGCTACACCTTC
CDR3 protein: CSVAGQYYGYTF

J gene: TRBJ2-2
D gene: TRBD2
clone size: NA
V gene: TRBV5-1
CDR3 DNA: TGCGCCAGCAGCTGGGGGACTAGCGGCCCCGGGGAGCTGTTTTTT
CDR3 protein: CASSWGTSGPGELFF

J gene: TRBJ1-2
D gene: TRBD1
clone size: NA
V gene: TRBV9
CDR3 DNA: TGTGCCAGCAGCGTCGGGACAGGGAGTAACTATGGCTACACCTTC
CDR3 protein: CASSVGTGSNYGYTF

J gene: TRBJ1-2
D gene: NA
clone size: few
V gene: TRBV2
CDR3 DNA: TGTGCCAGCCTTGCAGGGTATGGCTACACCTTC
CDR3 protein: CASLAGYGYTF

J gene: TRBJ1-2
D gene: NA
clone size: many
V gene: TRBV20-1
CDR3 DNA: TGCAGTGCACGTCCCCAAAATGGCTACACCTTC
CDR3 protein: CSARPQNGYTF

J gene: TRBJ2-7
D gene: NA
clone size: many
V gene: TRBV5-6
CDR3 DNA: TGTGCCAGCAGCTTCACTAACGACTACGAGCAGTACTTC
CDR3 protein: CASSFTNDYEQYF

J gene: TRBJ2-3
D gene: NA
clone size: few
V gene: TRBV7-6
CDR3 DNA: TGTGCCAGCAGCTTAGCGAGTGATACGCAGTATTTT
CDR3 protein: CASSLASDTQYF